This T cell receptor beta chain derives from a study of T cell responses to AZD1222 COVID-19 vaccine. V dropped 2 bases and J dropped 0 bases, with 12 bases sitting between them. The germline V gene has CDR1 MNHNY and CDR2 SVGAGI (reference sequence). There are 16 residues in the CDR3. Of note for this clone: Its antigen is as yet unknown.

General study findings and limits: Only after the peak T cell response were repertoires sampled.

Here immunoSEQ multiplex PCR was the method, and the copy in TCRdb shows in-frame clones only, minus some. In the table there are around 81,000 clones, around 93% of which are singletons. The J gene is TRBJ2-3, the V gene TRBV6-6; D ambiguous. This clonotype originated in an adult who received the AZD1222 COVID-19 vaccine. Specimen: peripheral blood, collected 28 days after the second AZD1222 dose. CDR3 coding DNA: TGTGCCAGCAGTTACCCGGTGGGTTTAAGCACAGATACGCAGTATTTT. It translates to CASSYPVGLSTDTQYF.